The 8 T cell receptor beta chains below come from one sample, sequenced in a study of regulatory T cells in long-lasting Graves disease. Building the TCR beta libraries relied on iRepertoire HTBI primers, and CDR3 regions underwent Arm-PCR. TCRdb reprocessed the multiplex PCR reads with MiXCR, giving one entry per CDR3 protein. The table records fewer than 550,000 distinct CDR3 sequences, around 17% of them present only once. The sample's time point: newly diagnosed GD, antithyroid drugs for less than 3 months. TCR sequences were obtained from RNA taken from PBMCs. The sample was also reused in another study, on T cells in Graves' hyperthyroidism and ophthalmopathy.

Sequencing used peripheral blood mononuclear cells (PBMCs), obtained at new diagnosis, from a patient treated with antithyroid drugs. Receptors were obtained from a woman between 18 and 30 years old with Graves disease.

This clonotype was recorded many times. This chain links TRBV6-5 with TRBJ2-5; weak D call: TRBD1 (6 bases). V gave up 4 bases and J gave up 3 bases, with 15 bases separating them. In germline, CDR1 is MNHEY, CDR2 SVGAGI. The CDR3 loop spans 15 amino acids. CDR3 DNA: TGTGCCAGCAGTTCTCCGGGAAAGGGGGAAGAGACCCAGTACTTC. Amino acid sequence: CASSSPGKGEETQYF.

This clonotype was observed at least ten times. This chain links TRBV5-4 with TRBJ2-7, with 10 nucleotides matching TRBD2. Germline V gene lookup returns CDR1 SGHNT and CDR2 YYREEE (reference sequence). V lost 3 bases, J lost 4 bases, and 7 bases stayed unmatched. The CDR3 length is 15 residues. The CDR3 DNA reads as TGTGCCAGCAGCTCCCTAGCGGGAGCGCATTACGAGCAGTACTTC. This gives the protein CASSSLAGAHYEQYF. Using reference TRBV5-4 and TRBJ2-7 for the parts outside the CDR3, the full variable domain is ETGVTQSPTHLIKTRGQQVTLRCSSQSGHNTVSWYQQALGQGPQFIFQYYREEENGRGNFPPRFSGLQFPNYSSELNVNALELDDSALYLCASSSLAGAHYEQYFGPGTRLTVT.

The DNA for the CDR3 is TGTGCCACCAGCAGACATTCCGGGACAGGCCATTCACCCCTCCACTTT. Translated: CATSRHSGTGHSPLHF. V usage is TRBV15 and J usage is TRBJ1-6, with 8 bases matching TRBD1. The length of the CDR3 is 16 residues. J lost 8 bases, V lost 2 bases, and 8 bases had no gene match. CDR1 and CDR2 (germline): LNHNV, YYDKDF (reference sequence).

The sample holds a few counts of this clonotype. Sequence at one end of the junction differs from germline and may be a read error. The chain uses TRBV2 and TRBJ2-2, with D perhaps TRBD1 or TRBD2 (5 bases each). Germline CDR1 SNHLY, CDR2 FYNNEI. There are 15 residues in the CDR3. The CDR3 DNA follows: TGTGTCAGCAGGGTTTATAGCGCGGACACCGGGGAGCTGTTTTTT. This encodes CVSRVYSADTGELFF.

This clonotype was observed a handful of times. This clone may be a read error of a much larger clone one base away. This chain joins TRBV30 and TRBJ2-3; no reliable D call. The V gene lost 1 base and the J gene lost 1 base, with 3 bases spanning the gap. CDR3 length: 12 amino acids. Germline lookup yields CDR1 GTSNPN and CDR2 SVGIG (reference sequence). The CDR3 loop reads CAWSGRTDTQYF. The CDR3 region has the DNA TGTGCCTGGAGTGGACGCACAGATACGCAGTATTTT.

The chain combines TRBV20-1 with TRBJ1-2; a possible D gene is TRBD1 (5 bases). Trimming removed 0 bases at V and 2 bases at J, with 13 bases between. Germline V gene data show CDR1 as DFQATT and CDR2 as SNEGSKA (reference sequence). CDR3 length: 15 amino acids. The CDR3 region has the DNA TGCAGTGCTAGAGAAGATGGCAGGGAGAACTATGGCTACACCTTC. This gives the protein CSAREDGRENYGYTF.

This clonotype was seen at least ten times. This chain connects TRBV2 to TRBJ1-1; D unresolved. In germline, CDR1 is SNHLY, CDR2 FYNNEI. The CDR3 consists of 15 residues. V shed 0 bases and J shed 3 bases, with 11 bases lying between them. This CDR3 reads CASSEAERTHTEAFF. The CDR3 DNA reads as TGTGCCAGCAGTGAAGCTGAGAGGACGCACACTGAAGCTTTCTTT.

This clonotype has a count of ten or more. This CDR3 is CATSVDSRTYEQYF. The DNA for the CDR3 is TGTGCCACCAGCGTCGACTCACGGACCTACGAGCAGTACTTC. The gene calls are TRBV15 and TRBJ2-7; D not resolved. V dropped 5 bases and J dropped 2 bases, with 13 bases sitting between them. Germline V gives CDR1 LNHNV, CDR2 YYDKDF (reference sequence). The CDR3 is made up of 14 amino acids.